This T cell receptor beta chain emerged from a study of blood T cell repertoires in COVID-19 (dated by TCRdb to about 2020). Describing the broader study: Recovered participants in ImmuneRACE Cohort 3 were defined by two consecutive negative NP/OP PCR tests, clearance by a healthcare professional, or resolution of symptoms. Where available, HLA class I and class II types were taken from metadata supplied by the sample provider and were not determined by assay-based typing. A de-identified subject ID, COVID-19 status, age in years and sex were almost always included in the sample metadata. A freely available public database, intended as a resource for researchers studying the immune response to SARS-CoV-2, is where the repertoires were released. Samples from collaborators originated in the United States, Italy and Spain and spanned both the acute and convalescent phases of COVID-19. The material from the prospective study consisted of cDNA or gDNA derived from T cells, B-cell-depleted T cells, or PBMCs. The dataset comprised deeply sampled blood TCRbeta repertoires from subjects exposed to, actively infected with, or recovered from COVID-19. Samples were obtained from the ongoing ImmuneRACE study (first 160 participants) and from about 1,300 subjects provided by 6 global collaborators. Study-wide conclusions, independent of this receptor: The quantity of clinical and demographic metadata differed by source and by participant and was supplied without curation.

In regard to this clone: Its specific antigen is unknown. No much larger clone exists at a distance of one base, and base qualities are not known.

Participants in the prospective study were aged about 18 to 89 years, lived in more than 20 United States geographic areas, and enrolled through a virtual design. In the prospective study, participants were assigned to cohorts based on the clinical history participants reported in a screening survey and a study questionnaire. Each participant in the prospective study had whole blood, serum and a nasopharyngeal or oropharyngeal swab collected by mobile phlebotomists. Additional blood draws and questionnaires over an approximately two-month period could optionally be provided by prospective study participants. Before DNA extraction, blood samples from the prospective study were shipped at room temperature or frozen. Here V drops 3 bases and J drops 0 bases, and the junction holds 9 bases not matched to any gene. The CDR3 contains 17 residues, cysteine and phenylalanine counted. The retained sequence is limited to the CDR3, 51 bases, with the frame set at the first base. The germline V gene sets CDR1 to SGHDT and CDR2 to YYEEEE.

The immunoSEQ Assay, a bias-controlled multiplex PCR, was used to amplify TCRbeta CDR3 regions from genomic DNA. The study's own analysis went as follows. Within the assay, amplification of reference gene primers was used to estimate how many nucleated cells each sample contained. To quantify the absolute abundance of each unique TCRbeta CDR3 rearrangement, sequence reads were collapsed and filtered. For each sample, productive Simpson clonality was calculated by taking the square root of Simpson's diversity index across productive rearrangements. TCRdb carries this immuneACCESS record with in-frame sequences only. Its versions omit some clonotypes, under half of them owing to an unresolved V gene in the studies checked, with the rest unexplained. V, J and clone size are taken as reported in that table, and D and trimming were inferred from the DNA itself. The sample includes under 200,000 clones, with roughly 78% observed a single time. The ten largest clones add up to 15% to 20% of the sample.

The specimen was PBMCs or T cells enriched from blood (not recorded which). This TCR derives from a woman in her 70s in a cohort exposed to, infected with or recovered from COVID-19 (not recorded which). The chain employs TRBV5-6 and TRBJ2-1, with 7 bases matching TRBD2. CDR3 protein: CASSSLLALSSYNEQFF. The nucleotides read TGTGCCAGCAGCTCCTTACTAGCGCTGAGCTCCTACAATGAGCAGTTCTTC.